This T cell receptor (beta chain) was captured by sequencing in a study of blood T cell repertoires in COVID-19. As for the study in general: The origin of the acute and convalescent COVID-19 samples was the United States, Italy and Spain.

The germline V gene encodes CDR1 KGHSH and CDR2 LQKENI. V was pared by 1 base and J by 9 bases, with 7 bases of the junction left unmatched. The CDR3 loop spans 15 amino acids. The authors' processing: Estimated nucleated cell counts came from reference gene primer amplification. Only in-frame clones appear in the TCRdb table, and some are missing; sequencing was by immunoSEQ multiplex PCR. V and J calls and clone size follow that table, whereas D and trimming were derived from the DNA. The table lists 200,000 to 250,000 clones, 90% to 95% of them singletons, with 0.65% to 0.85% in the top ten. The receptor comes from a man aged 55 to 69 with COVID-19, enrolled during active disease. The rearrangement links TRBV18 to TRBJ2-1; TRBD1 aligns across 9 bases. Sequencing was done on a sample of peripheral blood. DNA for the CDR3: TGTGCCAGCTCACCACAGGGACAGGGAATCATTGAGCAGTTCTTC. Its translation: CASSPQGQGIIEQFF.